A single sample is the source of the 26 T cell receptor beta chains below, sequenced in a study of OX40 agonist ivuxolimab in advanced cancers. Produced via immunoSEQ multiplex PCR; TCRdb's table is partial and in-frame only. The top ten clones hold about 0.3% of a sample with fewer than 200,000 clones, around 94% of them seen once. This material consisted of CD4+ or CD8+ T cells sorted from blood, taken in a trial of the OX40 agonist ivuxolimab. The origin of the receptors is an adult with an advanced solid tumor such as melanoma, head and neck, liver or kidney cancer.

V and J are TRBV27 and TRBJ1-5; 10 bases fit TRBD1. CDR3 length: 14 amino acids. Germline assignment: CDR1 MNHEY and CDR2 SMNVEV (reference sequence). With 2 bases clipped from V and 11 bases from J, the junction kept 6 bases outside the gene matches. CDR3 DNA: TGTGCCAGCAGTTTAGACAGGGGGCGCGGGGCCCAGCATTTT. The encoded protein is CASSLDRGRGAQHF.

This clone has only one observation. The chain employs TRBV10-2 and TRBJ2-1; weak D call: TRBD2 (5 bases). Looked up from germline, CDR1 is WSHSY and CDR2 is SAAADI. Trimming removed 0 bases at V and 0 bases at J, with 12 bases between. This CDR3 is built from 17 residues. The CDR3 sequence: CASSESRRGSSYNEQFF. As DNA, the CDR3 is TGCGCCAGCAGTGAGTCGAGACGGGGTAGCTCCTACAATGAGCAGTTCTTC.

V usage is TRBV6-5 and J usage is TRBJ1-5; the match to TRBD1 covers 9 bases. Germline loops: CDR1 MNHEY, CDR2 SVGAGI. The CDR3 totals 15 residues. V shed 5 bases, J shed 7 bases, and the junction held 9 bases outside the gene matches. CDR3 bases: TGTGCCAGCAGTATACCGGGACAGGGTCGACAGCCCCAGCATTTT. This gives the protein CASSIPGQGRQPQHF.

The V gene is TRBV19, the J gene TRBJ1-5; 9 nucleotides agree with TRBD1. Germline values: CDR1 LNHDA, CDR2 SQIVND (reference sequence). CDR3 length equals 16 residues. Losses at the gene ends were 7 bases for V and 5 bases for J; bases not matched to a gene: 12. The CDR3 protein is CASTRSRGQGYQPQHF. CDR3 DNA sequence: TGTGCCAGTACCCGGTCTCGGGGACAGGGTTATCAGCCCCAGCATTTT.

Regarding this clone: The sample contains more than one DNA sequence encoding this CDR3. The chain couples TRBV7-2 to TRBJ2-7; the D gene could be TRBD1 or TRBD2 (6 bases each). The CDR3 extends over 13 amino acids. The germline V gene has CDR1 SGHTA and CDR2 FQGNSA. With 5 bases removed from V and 4 bases from J, the gap between germline ends came to 12 bases. The chain's CDR3 is CASSLGGGYEQYF. In DNA form, the CDR3 reads TGTGCCAGCAGCCTGGGGGGCGGGTACGAGCAGTACTTC.

The chain carries TRBV5-1 and TRBJ1-6, with 7 positions matching TRBD1. Germline V gives CDR1 SGHRS, CDR2 YFSETQ. This CDR3 has 14 residues. V was pared by 4 bases and J by 5 bases, with 3 bases of the junction left unmatched. This CDR3 reads CASSATGNNSPLHF. The CDR3 region has the DNA TGCGCCAGCAGCGCGACAGGGAATAATTCACCCCTCCACTTT.

This chain links TRBV10-3 with TRBJ1-4, with D perhaps TRBD1 (6 bases). This CDR3 comprises 14 residues. Germline V gene data show CDR1 as ENHRY and CDR2 as SYGVKD. V was shortened by 4 bases and J by 7 bases, with 13 bases between the two germline ends. This CDR3 is CAISAQGKGEKLFF. The CDR3 bases are TGTGCCATCAGTGCCCAGGGGAAAGGTGAAAAACTGTTTTTT.

Comment on this clone: At one end, the junction sequence differs from germline, possibly due to a read error. J is TRBJ2-5 and V is TRBV18, with D possibly TRBD1 on 6 matching bases. CDR3 size: 15 residues. Germline assignment: CDR1 KGHSH and CDR2 LQKENI. CDR3 bases: TGTGCCAGCTCGCCACCAGGGGCGTACCAAGAGACCCAGTACTTC. Its protein is CASSPPGAYQETQYF.

The chain recombines TRBV28 with TRBJ2-7, with TRBD2 matching over 11 bases. Losses at the gene ends were 6 bases for V and 3 bases for J; bases not matched to a gene: 4. The CDR3 is 14 residues long. The germline CDR1 and CDR2 sequences are MDHEN and SYDVKM. CDR3 in DNA: TGTGCCAGCAGACTAGCGGGAGATTACTACGAGCAGTACTTC. As protein: CASRLAGDYYEQYF.

The V call is TRBV5-1, the J call TRBJ1-1, with D possibly TRBD1 on 5 matching bases. The V and J ends lost 0 bases and 4 bases respectively, with 10 bases between them. The CDR3 is 14 amino acids. The germline CDR1 and CDR2 sequences are SGHRS and YFSETQ. The CDR3 DNA is TGCGCCAGCAGCTTGGTTCCGGGGACCACTGAAGCTTTCTTT. Amino acids: CASSLVPGTTEAFF.

V and J are TRBV7-9 and TRBJ1-1; D gene uncertain. The germline V and J ends were trimmed by 0 bases and 0 bases, with 8 bases remaining between them. This CDR3 comprises 15 residues. Germline CDR1 is SEHNR and CDR2 is FQNEAQ (reference sequence). In DNA form, the CDR3 reads TGTGCCAGCAGCTTAGCCCGATTGATGAACACTGAAGCTTTCTTT. Protein: CASSLARLMNTEAFF.

The chain recombines TRBV7-2 with TRBJ1-2; 8 nucleotides match TRBD1. The CDR3 has 16 amino acids. From germline, CDR1 is SGHTA and CDR2 FQGNSA. The V gene end was trimmed by 4 bases and the J gene end by 1 base; junction bases not matched to a gene: 8. The CDR3 spells CASSSRRTGFNYGYTF. The CDR3 DNA is TGTGCCAGCAGCTCCCGCCGGACAGGGTTTAACTATGGCTACACCTTC. The full variable domain, completed using reference TRBV7-2 and TRBJ1-2, is GAGVSQSPSNKVTEKGKDVELRCDPISGHTALYWYRQSLGQGLEFLIYFQGNSAPDKSGLPSDRFSAERTGGSVSTLTIQRTQQEDSAVYLCASSSRRTGFNYGYTFGSGTRLTVV.

The chain joins TRBV2 to TRBJ1-2; 8 nucleotides match TRBD1. This CDR3 spans 15 amino acids. The germline gives CDR1 SNHLY, CDR2 FYNNEI. The V gene end was trimmed by 5 bases and the J gene end by 6 bases; junction bases not matched to a gene: 11. CDR3 nucleotide sequence: TGTGCCAGCAGTCCTACAAGGACAGGGTGGGATGGCTACACCTTC. It codes for CASSPTRTGWDGYTF.

The chain recombines TRBV10-3 with TRBJ2-3; 8 positions agree with TRBD1. CDR1 and CDR2 (germline): ENHRY, SYGVKD. The CDR3 length is 14 residues. With V trimmed by 10 bases and J by 0 bases, 6 bases remained unmatched. The CDR3 loop is CATQTGASTDTQYF. The CDR3, as DNA: TGTGCCACCCAGACAGGGGCTAGCACAGATACGCAGTATTTT.

This clone was recorded once. The chain is built from TRBV12-1 and TRBJ1-5. TRBV12-1 is described as a pseudogene. The CDR3 loop spans 15 amino acids. The CDR3: CATRGRAYSNQPQHF. DNA for the CDR3: TGTGCCACCCGGGGCAGAGCGTATAGCAATCAGCCCCAGCATTTT.

The chain links TRBV15 to TRBJ1-2; maybe TRBD1 (5 bases). V was shortened by 1 base and J by 4 bases, with 10 bases between the two germline ends. Germline V gives CDR1 LNHNV, CDR2 YYDKDF (reference sequence). CDR3 length: 14 amino acids. The CDR3 reads CATSRVDSPYGYTF. CDR3 nucleotide sequence: TGTGCCACCAGCAGAGTAGACAGCCCCTATGGCTACACCTTC.

The chain has TRBV9 and TRBJ2-3, with 7 bases that match TRBD1. Germline values: CDR1 SGDLS, CDR2 YYNGEE. The V segment lost 0 bases and the J segment 5 bases; nucleotides outside the gene matches: 6. This CDR3 region has 15 residues. CDR3 nucleotide sequence: TGTGCCAGCAGCGTAGGGGACAGTTGGGGAGATACGCAGTATTTT. This sequence encodes CASSVGDSWGDTQYF.

This chain connects TRBV9 to TRBJ2-2; 7 bases are a match to TRBD1. Trimming cost V 2 bases and J 2 bases; bases outside gene matches: 3. The CDR3 has 15 amino acids. Germline CDR1 is SGDLS and CDR2 is YYNGEE. The CDR3 region has the DNA TGTGCCAGCAGCGTCAGACAGGGTAACACCGGGGAGCTGTTTTTT. It encodes CASSVRQGNTGELFF. The entire variable domain, with the rest obtained from reference TRBV9 and TRBJ2-2, is as follows: DSGVTQTPKHLITATGQRVTLRCSPRSGDLSVYWYQQSLDQGLQFLIQYYNGEERAKGNILERFSAQQFPDLHSELNLSSLELGDSALYFCASSVRQGNTGELFFGEGSRLTVL.

The rearrangement links TRBV4-2 to TRBJ2-1, with D hard to call. This CDR3 has 14 residues. Between the trimmed V and J ends, which lost 4 bases and 5 bases, there was a span of 12 bases. The V gene's germline CDR1 is LGHNA and CDR2 YNFKEQ. The CDR3 DNA reads TGTGCCAGCAGCCCGCTGCTAGTCAACAATGAGCAGTTCTTC. This codes for CASSPLLVNNEQFF.

V and J are TRBV19 and TRBJ2-3; 9 bases fit TRBD2. In germline, CDR1 is LNHDA, CDR2 SQIVND (reference sequence). The trim removed 7 bases at V and 6 bases at J, leaving 2 bases unmatched. This CDR3 has 12 residues. CDR3 residues: CASNGLADTQYF. For the CDR3, the DNA is TGTGCCAGTAACGGACTAGCGGATACGCAGTATTTT.

V is TRBV19 and J is TRBJ1-4; a possible D gene is TRBD1 (5 bases). The CDR3 runs 14 residues. Germline CDR1 LNHDA, CDR2 SQIVND (reference sequence). Trimming removed 6 bases from V and 3 bases from J, with 11 bases in between. The CDR3 nucleotides are TGTGCCAGTAGGGGAGACAGATCTAATGAAAAACTGTTTTTT. The encoded protein is CASRGDRSNEKLFF.

The chain carries TRBV5-8 and TRBJ2-4; a possible D gene is TRBD2 (6 bases). Trimming cost V 4 bases and J 7 bases, with 24 bases left between them. This CDR3 region has 17 residues. Germline lookup yields CDR1 SGHTS and CDR2 YDEGEE. For the CDR3, the DNA is TGTGCCAGCAGCGGCCCAATGCAAGGGCCAGGAGGGAACATTCAGTACTTC. Amino acids: CASSGPMQGPGGNIQYF. Full variable domain (rest looked up from reference TRBV5-8 and TRBJ2-4): EAGVTQSPTHLIKTRGQQATLRCSPISGHTSVYWYQQALGLGLQFLLWYDEGEERNRGNFPPRFSGRQFPNYSSELNVNALELEDSALYLCASSGPMQGPGGNIQYFGAGTRLSVL.

The chain's CDR3 is CASSSLPRNQPQHF. CDR3 DNA sequence: TGTGCCAGCAGCTCCCTCCCCCGCAATCAGCCCCAGCATTTT. The genes are TRBV21-1 and TRBJ1-5. TRBV21-1 is a pseudogene. This CDR3 comprises 14 residues.

The rearrangement links TRBV6-6 to TRBJ2-4; D is possibly TRBD1 or TRBD2 (5 bases each). CDR3 size: 15 residues. V shed 2 bases and J shed 8 bases, with 16 bases lying between them. CDR1 and CDR2 from the germline V gene are MNHNY and SVGAGI (reference sequence). The CDR3, as DNA: TGTGCCAGCAGTTACCCAATCCCACAGGAGGACATTCAGTACTTC. It codes for CASSYPIPQEDIQYF.

This clone was counted a few times. This rearrangement joins TRBV7-9 to TRBJ1-5; no firm D call. CDR1 SEHNR and CDR2 FQNEAQ come from the germline V gene (reference sequence). This CDR3 region has 15 residues. V gave up 6 bases and J gave up 3 bases, with 15 bases separating them. In DNA form, the CDR3 reads TGTGCCAGCAGTCCTTCAGAGAACTTCAATCAGCCCCAGCATTTT. Its protein product is CASSPSENFNQPQHF.

The chain has TRBV5-1 and TRBJ2-6; TRBD2 aligns across 12 bases. Germline CDR1 SGHRS, CDR2 YFSETQ. This CDR3 region has 19 residues. V shed 2 bases, J shed 0 bases, and the junction held 6 bases outside the gene matches. The CDR3 protein is CASSFAQTSGGSGANVLTF. In nucleotides, the CDR3 is TGCGCCAGCAGCTTCGCCCAGACTAGCGGGGGCTCTGGGGCCAACGTCCTGACTTTC.